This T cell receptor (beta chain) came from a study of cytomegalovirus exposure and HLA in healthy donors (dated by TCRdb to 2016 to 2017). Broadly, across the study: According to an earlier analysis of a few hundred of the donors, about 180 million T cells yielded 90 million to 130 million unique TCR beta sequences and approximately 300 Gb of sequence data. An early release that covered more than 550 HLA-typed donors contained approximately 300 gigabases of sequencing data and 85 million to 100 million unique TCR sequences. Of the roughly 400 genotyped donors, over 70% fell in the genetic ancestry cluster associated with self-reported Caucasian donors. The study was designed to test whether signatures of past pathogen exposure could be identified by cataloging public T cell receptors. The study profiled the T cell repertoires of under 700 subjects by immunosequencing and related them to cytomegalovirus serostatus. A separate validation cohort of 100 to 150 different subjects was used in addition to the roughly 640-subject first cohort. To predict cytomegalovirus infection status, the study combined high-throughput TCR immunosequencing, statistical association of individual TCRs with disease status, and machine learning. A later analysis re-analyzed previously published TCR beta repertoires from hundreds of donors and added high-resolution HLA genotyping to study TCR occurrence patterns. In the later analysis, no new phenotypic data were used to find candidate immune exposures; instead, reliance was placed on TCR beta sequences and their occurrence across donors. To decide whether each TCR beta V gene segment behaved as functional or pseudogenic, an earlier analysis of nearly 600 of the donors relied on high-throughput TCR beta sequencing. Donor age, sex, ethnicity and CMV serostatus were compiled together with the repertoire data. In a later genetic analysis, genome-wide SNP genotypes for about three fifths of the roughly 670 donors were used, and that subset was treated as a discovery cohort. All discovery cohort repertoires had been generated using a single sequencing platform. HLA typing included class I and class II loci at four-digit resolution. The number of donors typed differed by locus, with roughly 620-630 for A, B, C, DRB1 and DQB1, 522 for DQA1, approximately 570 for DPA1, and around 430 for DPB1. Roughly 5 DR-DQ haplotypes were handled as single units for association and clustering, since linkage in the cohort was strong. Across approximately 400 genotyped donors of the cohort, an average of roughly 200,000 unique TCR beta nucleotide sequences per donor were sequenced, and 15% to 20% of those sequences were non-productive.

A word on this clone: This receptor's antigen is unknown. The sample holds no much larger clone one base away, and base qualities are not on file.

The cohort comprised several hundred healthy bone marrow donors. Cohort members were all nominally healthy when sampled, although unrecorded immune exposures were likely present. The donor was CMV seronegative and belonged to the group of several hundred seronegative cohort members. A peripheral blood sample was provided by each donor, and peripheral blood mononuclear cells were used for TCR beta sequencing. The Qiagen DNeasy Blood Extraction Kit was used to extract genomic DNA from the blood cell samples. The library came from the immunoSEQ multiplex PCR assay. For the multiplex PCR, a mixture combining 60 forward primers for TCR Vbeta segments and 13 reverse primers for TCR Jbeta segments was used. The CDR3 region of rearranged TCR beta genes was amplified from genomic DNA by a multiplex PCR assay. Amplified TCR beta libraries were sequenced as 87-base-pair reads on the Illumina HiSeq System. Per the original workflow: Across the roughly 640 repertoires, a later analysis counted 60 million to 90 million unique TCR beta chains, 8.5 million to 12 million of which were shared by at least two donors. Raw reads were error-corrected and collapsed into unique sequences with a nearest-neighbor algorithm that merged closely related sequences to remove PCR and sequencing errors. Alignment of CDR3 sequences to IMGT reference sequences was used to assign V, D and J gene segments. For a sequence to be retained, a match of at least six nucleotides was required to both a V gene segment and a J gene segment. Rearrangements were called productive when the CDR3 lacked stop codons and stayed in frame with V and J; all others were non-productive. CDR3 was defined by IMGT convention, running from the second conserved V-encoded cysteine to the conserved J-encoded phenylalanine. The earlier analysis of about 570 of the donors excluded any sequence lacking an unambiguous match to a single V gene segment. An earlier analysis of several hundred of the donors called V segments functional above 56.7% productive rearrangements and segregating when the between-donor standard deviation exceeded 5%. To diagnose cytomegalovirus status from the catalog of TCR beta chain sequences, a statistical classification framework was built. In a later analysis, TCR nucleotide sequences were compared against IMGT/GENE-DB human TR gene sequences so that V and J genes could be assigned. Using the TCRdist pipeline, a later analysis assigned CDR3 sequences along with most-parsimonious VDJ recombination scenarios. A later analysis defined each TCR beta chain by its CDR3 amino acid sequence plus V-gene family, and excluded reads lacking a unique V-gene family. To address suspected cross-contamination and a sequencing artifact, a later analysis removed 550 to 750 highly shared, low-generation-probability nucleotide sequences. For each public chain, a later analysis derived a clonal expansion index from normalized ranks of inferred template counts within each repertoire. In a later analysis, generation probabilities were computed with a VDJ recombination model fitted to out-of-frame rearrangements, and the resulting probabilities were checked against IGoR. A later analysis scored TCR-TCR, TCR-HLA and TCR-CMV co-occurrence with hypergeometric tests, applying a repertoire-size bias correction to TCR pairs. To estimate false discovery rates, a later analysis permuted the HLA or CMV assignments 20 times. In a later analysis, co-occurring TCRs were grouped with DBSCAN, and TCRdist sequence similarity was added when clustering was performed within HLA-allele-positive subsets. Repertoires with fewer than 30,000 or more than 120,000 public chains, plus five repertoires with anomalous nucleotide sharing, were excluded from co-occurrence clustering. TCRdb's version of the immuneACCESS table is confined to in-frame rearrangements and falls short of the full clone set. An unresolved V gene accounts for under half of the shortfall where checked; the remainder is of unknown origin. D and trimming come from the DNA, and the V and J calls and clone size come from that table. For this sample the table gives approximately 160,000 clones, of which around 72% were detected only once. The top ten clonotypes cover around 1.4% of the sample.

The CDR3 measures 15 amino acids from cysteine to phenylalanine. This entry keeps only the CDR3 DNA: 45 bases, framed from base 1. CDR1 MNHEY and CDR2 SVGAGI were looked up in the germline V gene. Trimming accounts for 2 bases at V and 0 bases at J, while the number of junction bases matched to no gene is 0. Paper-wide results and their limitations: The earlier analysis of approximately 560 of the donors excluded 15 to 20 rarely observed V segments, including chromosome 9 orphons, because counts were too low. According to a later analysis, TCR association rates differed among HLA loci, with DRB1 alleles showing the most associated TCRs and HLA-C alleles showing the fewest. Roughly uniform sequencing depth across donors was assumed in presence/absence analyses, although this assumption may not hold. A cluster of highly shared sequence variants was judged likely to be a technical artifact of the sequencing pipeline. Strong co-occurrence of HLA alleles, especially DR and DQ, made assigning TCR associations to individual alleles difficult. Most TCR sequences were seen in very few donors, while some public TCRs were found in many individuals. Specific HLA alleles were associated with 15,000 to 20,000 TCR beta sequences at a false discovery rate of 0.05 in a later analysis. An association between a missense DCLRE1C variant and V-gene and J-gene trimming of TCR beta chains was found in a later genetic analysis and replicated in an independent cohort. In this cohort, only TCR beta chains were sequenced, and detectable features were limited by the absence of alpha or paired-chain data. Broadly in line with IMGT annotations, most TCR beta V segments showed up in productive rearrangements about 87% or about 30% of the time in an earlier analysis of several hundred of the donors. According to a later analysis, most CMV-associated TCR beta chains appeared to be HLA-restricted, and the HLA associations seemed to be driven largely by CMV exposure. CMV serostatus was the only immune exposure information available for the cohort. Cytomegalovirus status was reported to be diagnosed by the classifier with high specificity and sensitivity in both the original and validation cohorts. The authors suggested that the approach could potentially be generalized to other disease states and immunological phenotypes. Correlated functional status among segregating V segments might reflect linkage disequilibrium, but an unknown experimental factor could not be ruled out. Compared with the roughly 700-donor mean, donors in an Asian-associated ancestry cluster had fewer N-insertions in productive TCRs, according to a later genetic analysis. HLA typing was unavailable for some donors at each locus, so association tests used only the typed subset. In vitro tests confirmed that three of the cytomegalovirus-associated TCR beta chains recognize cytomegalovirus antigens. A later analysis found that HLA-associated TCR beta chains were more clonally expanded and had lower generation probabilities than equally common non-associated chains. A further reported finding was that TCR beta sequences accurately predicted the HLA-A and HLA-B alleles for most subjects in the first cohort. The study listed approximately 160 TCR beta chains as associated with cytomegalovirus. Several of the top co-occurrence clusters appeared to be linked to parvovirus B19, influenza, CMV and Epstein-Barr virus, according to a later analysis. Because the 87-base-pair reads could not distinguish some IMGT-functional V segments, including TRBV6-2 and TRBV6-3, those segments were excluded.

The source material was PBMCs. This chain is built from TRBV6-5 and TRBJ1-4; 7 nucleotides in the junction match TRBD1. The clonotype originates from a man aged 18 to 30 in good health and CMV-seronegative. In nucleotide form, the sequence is TGTGCCAGCAGTTACGGGACAGCAACTAATGAAAAACTGTTTTTT. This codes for CASSYGTATNEKLFF.